This T cell receptor (beta chain) came from a study of beta chain features in type 1 diabetes. Study in general: Age, gender, cell numbers and subset yield matched between patients and controls. Broader study findings: A pattern of fewer insertions and more deletions at VDJ junctions was seen in type 1 diabetes patients. A moderate, significant TCRB CDR3 shortening appeared in type 1 diabetes across four CD4+ subsets.

Of the isolated RNA, all was reverse transcribed, and so the sequenced material was expressed TCRB transcripts. Profiled with immunoSEQ multiplex PCR; TCRdb holds only in-frame clones, not every one. The sample holds around 140,000 clones, about 13% seen once. Note on this clone: Its specificity is unknown.

This receptor was obtained from a man aged 18-30 years with type 1 diabetes. The source material was central memory CD4+ T cells from blood.

This CDR3 reads CAWSLNTGQGNSPLHF. In DNA form, the CDR3 reads TGTGCCTGGAGTCTAAACACGGGACAGGGGAATTCACCCCTCCACTTT. The chain recombines TRBV30 with TRBJ1-6; 10 bases fit TRBD1. V trimming: 2 bases; J trimming: 7 bases; junction bases outside the gene matches: 8. Germline V gene lookup returns CDR1 GTSNPN and CDR2 SVGIG (reference sequence). CDR3 length: 16 residues.